The 5 T cell receptor beta chains reported below all come from one sample, sequenced in a study of cytomegalovirus exposure and HLA in healthy donors. The PCR employed 60 Vbeta primers together with 13 Jbeta primers. Generated by immunoSEQ multiplex PCR, the TCRdb table keeps only in-frame clones and is missing some. This sample has some 160,000 clones; approximately 80% occur once, and the top ten carry approximately 1.8%. The sequencing sample was made of PBMCs. The source is a woman aged 25 to 45 in good health and CMV-seronegative.

The gene calls are TRBV18 and TRBJ2-3; TRBD2 agrees at 10 bases. The CDR3 totals 17 residues. The ends lost 8 bases at V and 2 bases at J; junction bases unmatched: 13. Germline V gene data show CDR1 as KGHSH and CDR2 as LQKENI. CDR3 region: CASHPRTSGSPTDTQYF. The CDR3 region has the DNA TGTGCCAGCCACCCGAGGACTAGCGGTTCCCCCACAGATACGCAGTATTTT.

This sequence joins TRBV7-9 and TRBJ2-5; TRBD1 agrees at 10 bases. CDR3 size: 15 residues. Germline V lookup: CDR1 SEHNR, CDR2 FQNEAQ (reference sequence). V dropped 3 bases and J dropped 2; count of bases not matched to a gene: 3. As DNA, the CDR3 is TGTGCCAGCAGCTTTGGGGACAGGGGTCAAGAGACCCAGTACTTC. Protein product: CASSFGDRGQETQYF. Full variable domain (outside the CDR3, taken from reference TRBV7-9 and TRBJ2-5): DTGVSQNPRHKITKRGQNVTFRCDPISEHNRLYWYRQTLGQGPEFLTYFQNEAQLEKSRLLSDRFSAERPKGSFSTLEIQRTEQGDSAMYLCASSFGDRGQETQYFGPGTRLLVL.

The CDR3 region has the DNA TGTGCCAGCAGCCCTGGACTAGCGGGAGTCGAGCAGTACTTC. The encoded protein is CASSPGLAGVEQYF. This chain connects TRBV13 to TRBJ2-5; 13 bases match TRBD2. TRBJ2-7 explains the end of the DNA better; the J call may be wrong. The CDR3 has 14 amino acids. Germline loops: CDR1 PRHDT, CDR2 FYEKMQ (reference sequence).

The gene calls are TRBV7-6 and TRBJ2-7; no clear D gene. The V end lost 0 bases, the J end lost 4 bases, and 19 bases lay between the germline ends. The germline V gene encodes CDR1 SGHVS and CDR2 FNYEAQ. The CDR3 covers 17 residues. CDR3 amino acids: CASSLAPYLVNGYEQYF. CDR3 DNA sequence: TGTGCCAGCAGCTTAGCACCCTACCTAGTAAACGGTTACGAGCAGTACTTC.

The chain combines TRBV19 with TRBJ1-5; 9 bases agree with TRBD1. The CDR3 extends over 15 amino acids. V was clipped by 6 bases and J by 4 bases; unmatched bases: 7. Germline lookup yields CDR1 LNHDA and CDR2 SQIVND (reference sequence). Here the CDR3 DNA reads TGTGCCAGTAGGAAACAGGGGGCTGGGAATCAGCCCCAGCATTTT. Encoded protein: CASRKQGAGNQPQHF.